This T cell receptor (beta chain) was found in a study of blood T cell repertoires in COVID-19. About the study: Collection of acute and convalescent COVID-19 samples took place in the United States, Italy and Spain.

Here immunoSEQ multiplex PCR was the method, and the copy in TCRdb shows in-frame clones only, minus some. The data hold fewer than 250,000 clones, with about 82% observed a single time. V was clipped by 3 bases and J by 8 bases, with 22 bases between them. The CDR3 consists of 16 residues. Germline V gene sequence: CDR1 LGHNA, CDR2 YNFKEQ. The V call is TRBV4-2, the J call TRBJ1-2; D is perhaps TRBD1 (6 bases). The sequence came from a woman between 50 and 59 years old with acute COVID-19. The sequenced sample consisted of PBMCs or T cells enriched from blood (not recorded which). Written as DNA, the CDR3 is TGTGCCAGCAGCCATGGGGACACTTCGAAGGCGAGGGGCTACACCTTC. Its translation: CASSHGDTSKARGYTF.